This T cell receptor beta chain was identified in a study of T-cell reconstitution after alpha-beta-depleted transplantation in children listed by TCRdb under 2016. A note on the overall study: The study quantitatively tracked T-cell immune reconstitution after TCRalphabeta/CD19-depleted allogeneic hematopoietic cell transplantation in children using TCR repertoire profiling.

Libraries were constructed by PCR. The sequencing machine was an Illumina HiSeq 2500. TCR library preparation used molecular barcoding, with unique molecular identifiers applied to normalize quantification of the TCRbeta repertoire. Using fastp at Q25 and MiXCR, TCRdb reprocessed the public reads and kept productive beta chains. CDR3 protein sequences are deduplicated, and each keeps its most common genes and DNA. This sample gives 450,000 to 500,000 distinct CDR3 sequences in total; approximately 12% of them show up just once. Clones ranked in the top ten supply around 5.8% of the sample. This clonotype was counted between two and nine times. Its cognate antigen has yet to be identified. Per-base quality was not reported, and no clone a single base away is much larger than it. V is reduced by 8 bases and J by 7 bases, leaving a spacing of 13 bases between them. Spanning cysteine to phenylalanine, the CDR3 consists of 12 amino acids. Only the CDR3 DNA is retained, 36 bases long and in frame from the first base. CDR1 is given as SGHTA and CDR2 as FQGNSA, both from the germline V gene.

The source was PBMCs from the stem cell graft donor, collected from the stem cell graft. This receptor was obtained from a human donor who donated a stem cell graft to a child with combined immunodeficiency. The sequence joins TRBV7-2 to TRBJ2-3; the D gene cannot be resolved reliably. Here is the DNA: TGTGCCAGCGCCGGGCGACCATATACGCAGTATTTT. Its translation reads: CASAGRPYTQYF.